A selection of T cell receptor beta chains follows, all from one sample in a study of OX40 agonist ivuxolimab in advanced cancers. Measured with immunoSEQ multiplex PCR; TCRdb has only the in-frame clones, and not every one. The sample includes around 76,000 clones, nearly 95% seen only once; the top ten take around 21%. The material was CD4+ or CD8+ T cells sorted from blood, obtained in a trial of the OX40 agonist ivuxolimab. The source of these receptors is an adult with an advanced solid tumor such as melanoma, head and neck, liver or kidney cancer. The CDR3 runs from the conserved cysteine through the conserved F or W. Each record gives: V gene, J gene, clone size, D gene, CDR3 DNA, CDR3 protein. A D gene is named only where the DNA matches it firmly. The size field is filled for only some rows; it gives once, few, many or a size class.

TRBV9	TRBJ2-1	-	-	TGTGCCAGCAGCCCTAGCTCCTACAATGAGCAGTTCTTC	CASSPSSYNEQFF
TRBV7-2	TRBJ1-1	-	-	TGTGCCAGCAGCCCTGGAGCTGAAGCTTTCTTT	CASSPGAEAFF
TRBV9	TRBJ2-2	-	TRBD1	TGTGCCAGCAGCGGAGAAGGGACAGTAACCGGGGAGCTGTTTTTT	CASSGEGTVTGELFF
TRBV27	TRBJ2-3	once	-	TGTGCCAGCAGTTTATCGGACGCCCCCGCGACAGATACGCAGTATTTT	CASSLSDAPATDTQYF
TRBV7-9	TRBJ1-4	-	-	TGTGCCAGCAGCTCCGAGGTGGGACCTCCCCAGCAGGGAGAAAAACTGTTTTTT	CASSSEVGPPQQGEKLFF
TRBV7-2	TRBJ2-3	-	-	TGTGCCAGCAGCTTGTATCCCCCAGATACGCAGTATTTT	CASSLYPPDTQYF
TRBV19	TRBJ1-1	-	-	TGTGCCAGTAGTATACTACAGGGTAACACTGAAGCTTTCTTT	CASSILQGNTEAFF
TRBV4-3	TRBJ2-1	once	-	TGCGCCAGCAGCCCAAACCTCGGTGAAGGAGCCGCCAATGAGCAGTTCTTC	CASSPNLGEGAANEQFF
TRBV27	TRBJ2-2	-	TRBD1	TGTGCCAGCAGTTTACGTGTGGGACAGGGGAACACCGGGGAGCTGTTTTTT	CASSLRVGQGNTGELFF
TRBV7-6	TRBJ2-7	few	-	TGTGCCAGCAGCAGGACAGACTCCTACGAGCAGTACTTC	CASSRTDSYEQYF
TRBV29-1	TRBJ2-7	-	TRBD1	TGCAGCGTTGTCAGGGGGCCCCCATACGAGCAGTACTTC	CSVVRGPPYEQYF
TRBV11-3	TRBJ2-2	-	-	TGTGCCAGCAGCCCCCCGGTAGGCACCGGGGAGCTGTTTTTT	CASSPPVGTGELFF
TRBV11-2	TRBJ1-6	-	TRBD1	TGTGCCAGCAGCTACCGAGGCAGGGGGTACGGTAATTCACCCCTCCACTTT	CASSYRGRGYGNSPLHF
TRBV5-1	TRBJ2-1	-	-	TGCGCCAGCAGCTTGGAAGGGACTTCCTACAATGAGCAGTTCTTC	CASSLEGTSYNEQFF
TRBV27	TRBJ1-4	once	TRBD1	TGTGCCAGCAGTCTCTCCCCCCGGGACAGGCTGTTTTTT	CASSLSPRDRLFF
TRBV18	TRBJ1-2	-	-	TGTGCCAGCTCACTATCGACAGTGAGTAACTATGGCTACACCTTC	CASSLSTVSNYGYTF